Sequencing of this T cell receptor (beta chain) was carried out in a study of early stage breast cancer tumors. Study-level background: Most invasive tumors, about 80% of the 16, were ER+/PR+/HER2-. General study findings and limits: Tumors had approximately 2.6-fold higher T cell density and higher clonality than adjacent normal breast tissue. Unsorted bulk genomic DNA sequencing lacked pairing and functional marker data.

On this clone itself: The antigen remains undetermined.

CDR3 size: 15 residues. Trimming took off 6 bases at V and 8 bases at J, with 22 bases between the two ends. The germline gives CDR1 MNHEY, CDR2 SMNVEV (reference sequence). TCRdb keeps only in-frame clones here, not all; method: immunoSEQ multiplex PCR. The sample consists of 45,000 to 60,000 clones, over 80% of them appearing once. Sequenced sample: blood. V and J are TRBV27 and TRBJ1-2; possibly TRBD1 for D (5 bases). This sequence originates from a person aged 70 to 85 with breast cancer. CDR3: CASSLGGTVEPGYTF. Here the CDR3 DNA reads TGTGCCAGCAGCCTCGGGGGGACTGTGGAACCAGGCTACACCTTC.